Each of the 5 T cell receptor beta chains below was sequenced from the same sample in a study of blood T cell repertoires in COVID-19. Libraries were prepared by immunoSEQ multiplex PCR; TCRdb keeps only in-frame clonotypes and omits some of them. The sample has 60,000 to 75,000 clones; approximately 90% are singletons. The material sequenced was peripheral blood. The source of these receptors is a human donor in a cohort sampled during active COVID-19.

The V and J genes are TRBV6-4 and TRBJ1-2, with 7 bases aligning to TRBD1. V shed 5 bases, J shed 10 bases, and the junction held 10 bases outside the gene matches. Germline CDR1 and CDR2: MRHNA and SNTAGT. The CDR3 extends over 13 amino acids. The chain's CDR3 is CASSFTGDSDYTF. In DNA form, the CDR3 reads TGTGCCAGCAGTTTTACAGGGGATAGTGACTACACCTTC.

The rearrangement joins TRBV3-1 (or the pseudogene TRBV3-2) to TRBJ1-4, with D perhaps matching TRBD1 (6 bases). The V gene's germline CDR1 is LGHDT and CDR2 YNNKEL (reference sequence). Trimming left V 1 base short and J 10 bases short, with 13 bases between. This CDR3 comprises 14 residues. CDR3 sequence: CASSQVSSRGKLFF. CDR3 sequence (DNA): TGTGCCAGCAGCCAAGTTAGCAGCAGGGGAAAACTGTTTTTT.

The V call is TRBV28, the J call TRBJ1-1; D may be TRBD1 (6 bases). The V end lost 3 bases, the J end lost 4 bases, and 12 bases lay between the germline ends. Germline V gene data show CDR1 as MDHEN and CDR2 as SYDVKM. This CDR3 contains 14 residues. The CDR3 spells CASSFRGASTEAFF. In nucleotides, the CDR3 is TGTGCCAGCAGTTTTCGGGGGGCCAGCACTGAAGCTTTCTTT.

Concerning this clone: Other DNA sequences from this sample encode an identical CDR3 as well. The chain employs TRBV2 and TRBJ2-2; 8 bases agree with TRBD1. V lost 6 bases, J lost 7 bases, and 1 base stayed unmatched. The CDR3 extends over 12 amino acids. Germline CDR1 is SNHLY and CDR2 is FYNNEI. The CDR3 protein is CASRGQVGELFF. CDR3 coding DNA: TGTGCCAGCAGGGGACAGGTCGGGGAGCTGTTTTTT.

This chain uses TRBV4-1 with TRBJ1-4; 7 nucleotides match TRBD1. J was trimmed by 8 bases and V by 3 bases; bases with no gene match: 6. The CDR3 has 14 residues. Germline CDR1 and CDR2: MGHRA and YSYEKL. The DNA of the CDR3 is TGCGCCAGCAGCCAGGAGGGACAGTCGGAAAAACTGTTTTTT. Its translation: CASSQEGQSEKLFF.